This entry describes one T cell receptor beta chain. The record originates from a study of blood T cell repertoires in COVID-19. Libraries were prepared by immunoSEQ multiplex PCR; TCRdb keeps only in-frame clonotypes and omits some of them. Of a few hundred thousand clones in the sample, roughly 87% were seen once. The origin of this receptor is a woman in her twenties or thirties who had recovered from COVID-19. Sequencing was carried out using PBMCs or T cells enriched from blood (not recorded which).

The CDR3 region has the DNA TGTGCCAGCAGCGTAGCGGCAGGGAACACTGAAGCTTTCTTT. Its protein product is CASSVAAGNTEAFF. This chain joins TRBV9 and TRBJ1-1; D ambiguous. There are 14 residues in the CDR3. CDR1 SGDLS and CDR2 YYNGEE come from the germline V gene. Trimming shortened V by 0 bases and J by 1 base, and 7 bases separated the two germline ends. Looking up the rest from reference TRBV9 and TRBJ1-1 gives the full variable domain: DSGVTQTPKHLITATGQRVTLRCSPRSGDLSVYWYQQSLDQGLQFLIQYYNGEERAKGNILERFSAQQFPDLHSELNLSSLELGDSALYFCASSVAAGNTEAFFGQGTRLTVV.